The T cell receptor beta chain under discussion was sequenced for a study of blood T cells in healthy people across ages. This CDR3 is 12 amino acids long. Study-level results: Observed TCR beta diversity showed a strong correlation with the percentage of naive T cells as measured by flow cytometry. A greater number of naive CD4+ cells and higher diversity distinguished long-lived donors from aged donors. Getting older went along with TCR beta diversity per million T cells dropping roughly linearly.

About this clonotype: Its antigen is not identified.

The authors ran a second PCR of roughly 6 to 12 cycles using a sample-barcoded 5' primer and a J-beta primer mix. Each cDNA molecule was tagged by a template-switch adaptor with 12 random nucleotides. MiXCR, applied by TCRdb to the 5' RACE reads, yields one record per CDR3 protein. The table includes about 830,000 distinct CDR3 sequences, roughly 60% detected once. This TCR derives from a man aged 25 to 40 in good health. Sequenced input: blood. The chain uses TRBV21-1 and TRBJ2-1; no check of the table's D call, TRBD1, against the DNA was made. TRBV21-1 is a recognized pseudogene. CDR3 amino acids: CATPGGYNEQFF. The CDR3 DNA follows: TGTGCCACCCCGGGCGGATACAATGAGCAGTTCTTC.